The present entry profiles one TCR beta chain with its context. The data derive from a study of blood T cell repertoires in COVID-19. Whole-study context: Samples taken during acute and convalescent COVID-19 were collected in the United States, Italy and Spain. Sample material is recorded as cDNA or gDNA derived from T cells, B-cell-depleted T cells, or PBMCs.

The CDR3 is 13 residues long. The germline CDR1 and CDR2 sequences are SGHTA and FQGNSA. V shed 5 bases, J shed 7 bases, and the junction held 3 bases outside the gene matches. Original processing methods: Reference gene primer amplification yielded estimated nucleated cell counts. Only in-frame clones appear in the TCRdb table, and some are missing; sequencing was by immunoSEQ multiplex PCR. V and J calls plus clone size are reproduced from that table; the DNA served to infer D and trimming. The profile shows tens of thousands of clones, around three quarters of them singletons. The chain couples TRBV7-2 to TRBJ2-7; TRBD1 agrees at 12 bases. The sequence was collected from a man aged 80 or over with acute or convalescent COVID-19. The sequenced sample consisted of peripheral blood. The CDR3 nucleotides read TGTGCCAGCAGCCGGGACAGGGGGCGGGAGCAGTACTTC. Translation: CASSRDRGREQYF.